The present TCR beta chain was sequenced within a study of T cells after somatic rescue of genetic block. Germline CDR1 SGHRS, CDR2 YFSETQ. V lost 1 base and J lost 1, with 2 bases in between. This CDR3 spans 12 amino acids. Libraries were prepared by immunoSEQ multiplex PCR; TCRdb keeps only in-frame clonotypes and omits some of them. The sample yields about 67,000 clones, about 92% seen once. The specimen sequenced was peripheral blood mononuclear cells (PBMCs). The receptor's source is a man aged 35 to 55. The chain couples TRBV5-1 to TRBJ2-5; D is ambiguous. Written as DNA, the CDR3 is TGCGCCAGCAGCTTGATCCAAGAGACCCAGTACTTC. It is translated as CASSLIQETQYF. Full variable domain (remainder filled in from reference TRBV5-1 and TRBJ2-5): KAGVTQTPRYLIKTRGQQVTLSCSPISGHRSVSWYQQTPGQGLQFLFEYFSETQRNKGNFPGRFSGRQFSNSRSEMNVSTLELGDSALYLCASSLIQETQYFGPGTRLLVL.